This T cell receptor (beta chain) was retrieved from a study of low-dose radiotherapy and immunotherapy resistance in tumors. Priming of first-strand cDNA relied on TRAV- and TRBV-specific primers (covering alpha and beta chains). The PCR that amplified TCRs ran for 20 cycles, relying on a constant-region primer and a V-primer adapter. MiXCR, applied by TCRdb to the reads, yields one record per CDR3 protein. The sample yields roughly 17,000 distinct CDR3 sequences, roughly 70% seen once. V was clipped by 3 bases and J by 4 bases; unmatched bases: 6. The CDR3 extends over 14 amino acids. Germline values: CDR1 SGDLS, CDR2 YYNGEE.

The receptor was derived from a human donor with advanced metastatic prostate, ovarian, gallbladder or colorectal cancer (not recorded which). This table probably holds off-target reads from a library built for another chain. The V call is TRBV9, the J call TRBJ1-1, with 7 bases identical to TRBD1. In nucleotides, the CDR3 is TGTGCCAGCAGCGCGACAGGGTGGAGCACTGAAGCTTTCTTT. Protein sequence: CASSATGWSTEAFF.